This T cell receptor (beta chain) was captured in a study of beta chain features in type 1 diabetes. Study-level background: There was similarity between patients and healthy donors in age, gender and cell yields. Over all samples combined, about 99,000,000 sorted cells were examined. The study's findings and limits: Type 1 diabetes patients had TCRB CDR3s that were shorter (moderately but significantly so) in all four CD4+ subsets.

As concerns this clone: Its antigen is as yet unknown.

Investigators reverse transcribed all isolated RNA, so they sequenced expressed TCRB transcripts. The average output of naive, central memory and regulatory T cell samples was several million reads. Here immunoSEQ multiplex PCR was the method, and the copy in TCRdb shows in-frame clones only, minus some. The sample gives over 120,000 clones, over 9.5% of which show up once; 1.3% is in the top ten. The TCR originated in a young man in good health. Material for sequencing was naive CD4+ T cells from blood.

This chain's CDR3 is CASSQTGVVGDTQYF. As DNA, the CDR3 is TGTGCCAGCAGCCAGACAGGGGTTGTGGGAGATACGCAGTATTTT. The chain joins TRBV4-2 to TRBJ2-3; TRBD1 aligns across 8 bases. In germline, CDR1 is LGHNA, CDR2 YNFKEQ. Germline trimming cut 3 bases from V and 5 bases from J; bases unmatched to any gene: 7. CDR3 length: 15 amino acids.